The 27 T cell receptor beta chains below come from one sample, sequenced in a study of PD-1 and CTLA-4 blockade in melanoma. Generated by immunoSEQ multiplex PCR, the TCRdb table keeps only in-frame clones and is missing some. The sample has 15,000 to 20,000 clones, under 85% seen once. The sequencing used CD8+ T cells from peripheral blood, collected before anti-PD-1 treatment. Receptor source: a human donor with melanoma.

The chain carries TRBV6-5 and TRBJ2-1, with 11 bases that match TRBD2. V lost 5 bases, J lost 13 bases, and 4 bases stayed unmatched. The germline CDR1 and CDR2 sequences are MNHEY and SVGAGI. CDR3 length: 12 residues. The CDR3 reads CASSLTSGRQFF. The DNA of the CDR3 is TGTGCCAGCAGTCTCACTAGCGGGAGACAGTTCTTC.

This rearrangement joins TRBV19 to TRBJ1-1; perhaps TRBD1 as D (6 bases). Trimming stripped 5 bases from V and 4 bases from J, with 14 bases between. CDR3 length equals 14 residues. Germline values: CDR1 LNHDA, CDR2 SQIVND (reference sequence). The CDR3 nucleotides are TGTGCCAGTAGTGAGAGGGGGTTATTCACTGAAGCTTTCTTT. As protein: CASSERGLFTEAFF.

V and J are TRBV24-1 and TRBJ2-3, with 8 bases lining up with TRBD1. J was trimmed by 5 bases and V by 4 bases; bases with no gene match: 4. The CDR3 loop spans 14 amino acids. Germline lookup yields CDR1 KGHDR and CDR2 SFDVKD. CDR3 sequence reads: CATSEDRAGDTQYF. For the CDR3, the DNA is TGTGCCACCAGTGAGGACAGGGCGGGAGATACGCAGTATTTT.

V gene TRBV11-2 combines with J gene TRBJ2-6; 11 bases are shared with TRBD1. The CDR3 runs 17 residues. The V segment lost 5 bases and the J segment 1 base; nucleotides outside the gene matches: 4. Germline values: CDR1 SGHAT, CDR2 FQNNGV. Written as DNA, the CDR3 is TGTGCCAGCAGCCTCGGACAGGGGGCATCTGGGGCCAACGTCCTGACTTTC. Protein product: CASSLGQGASGANVLTF.

This chain links TRBV12-3 or TRBV12-4 with TRBJ2-3; D is unclear. The V end lost 2 bases, the J end lost 3 bases, and 3 bases lay between the germline ends. The CDR3 extends over 12 amino acids. In nucleotides, the CDR3 is TGTGCCAGCAGTTTATTAACAGATACGCAGTATTTT. Amino acid sequence: CASSLLTDTQYF.

V usage is TRBV5-4 and J usage is TRBJ1-2; TRBD1 matches 12 bases. In germline, CDR1 is SGHNT, CDR2 YYREEE (reference sequence). This CDR3 region has 17 residues. V lost 3 bases and J lost 2; bases outside the gene matches: 8. CDR3 region: CASSYPGTGGENYGYTF. The DNA for the CDR3 is TGTGCCAGCAGCTACCCCGGGACAGGGGGCGAGAACTATGGCTACACCTTC.

The V gene is TRBV29-1, the J gene TRBJ1-1, with 9 bases that match TRBD1. With V trimmed by 6 bases and J by 1 base, 6 bases remained unmatched. The CDR3 runs to 14 residues. CDR1 and CDR2 from the germline V gene are SQVTM and ANQGSEA. CDR3 amino acids: CSVGQGSRNTEAFF. As DNA, the CDR3 is TGCAGCGTGGGACAGGGATCGAGGAACACTGAAGCTTTCTTT.

V and J are TRBV6-5 and TRBJ1-1; D is uncertain. This CDR3 is built from 15 residues. Trimming cost V 7 bases and J 1 base, with 16 bases left between them. Germline assignment: CDR1 MNHEY and CDR2 SVGAGI. The CDR3 here is CASKVSPGGNTEAFF. The CDR3 region has the DNA TGTGCCAGCAAAGTCTCTCCGGGAGGGAACACTGAAGCTTTCTTT.

This clone came up once. The rearrangement links TRBV5-1 to TRBJ2-7; D might be TRBD1 (6 bases). The ends were cut back, 0 bases at V and 3 bases at J, with 19 bases in the middle. The length of the CDR3 is 17 residues. CDR1 and CDR2 from the germline V gene are SGHRS and YFSETQ. The CDR3 spells CASSLGWGLIVNYEQYF. In DNA form, the CDR3 reads TGCGCCAGCAGCTTGGGTTGGGGGCTAATCGTAAACTACGAGCAGTACTTC.

The chain has TRBV6-1 and TRBJ1-1; D may be TRBD1 (6 bases). Trimming took off 4 bases at V and 12 bases at J, with 27 bases between the two ends. In germline, CDR1 is MNHNS, CDR2 SASEGT. The CDR3 is 16 amino acids. In DNA, the CDR3 is TGTGCCAGCAGTGGCCTATACCCGGACAGTGGATATCCCTCTTTCTTT. Translating gives CASSGLYPDSGYPSFF.

This sequence joins TRBV19 and TRBJ1-4; a possible D gene is TRBD1 (5 bases). Trimming left V 5 bases short and J 13 bases short, with 14 bases between. CDR3 size: 12 residues. Per germline, CDR1 LNHDA and CDR2 SQIVND (reference sequence). The CDR3 loop is CASSAPGPRLFF. DNA for the CDR3: TGTGCCAGTAGTGCCCCGGGGCCACGACTGTTTTTT.

The chain links TRBV7-6 to TRBJ2-1; D not certain. From germline, CDR1 is SGHVS and CDR2 FNYEAQ. Trimming stripped 1 base from V and 10 bases from J, with 8 bases between. This CDR3 has 12 amino acids. CDR3 region: CASSLGVEEQFF. The CDR3 region has the DNA TGTGCCAGCAGCTTAGGAGTTGAGGAGCAGTTCTTC.

The rearrangement uses TRBV19 and TRBJ1-1, with D hard to call. Germline CDR1 and CDR2: LNHDA and SQIVND (reference sequence). The CDR3 loop spans 11 amino acids. Trimming took 5 bases from V and 4 from J, leaving 5 bases between them. CDR3 loop: CASSGGTEAFF. The CDR3 coding sequence is TGTGCCAGTAGTGGTGGCACTGAAGCTTTCTTT. The complete variable domain, with remaining parts taken from reference TRBV19 and TRBJ1-1, reads DGGITQSPKYLFRKEGQNVTLSCEQNLNHDAMYWYRQDPGQGLRLIYYSQIVNDFQKGDIAEGYSVSREKKESFPLTVTSAQKNPTAFYLCASSGGTEAFFGQGTRLTVV.

J is TRBJ1-2 and V is TRBV5-1; a possible D gene is TRBD1 (5 bases). V dropped 3 bases and J dropped 7 bases, with 19 bases sitting between them. This CDR3 comprises 15 residues. Germline V gene data show CDR1 as SGHRS and CDR2 as YFSETQ. The CDR3 DNA reads TGCGCCAGCAGCTACGAAAAGGCTGACGGGGGTGGCTACACCTTC. Protein product: CASSYEKADGGGYTF.

This clone was seen only a few times. The chain is built from TRBV4-1 and TRBJ2-5; 9 bases are a match to TRBD1. Germline CDR1 and CDR2: MGHRA and YSYEKL. CDR3 length: 17 amino acids. V lost 1 base to trimming and J lost 4 bases; unmatched junction nucleotides: 10. The chain's CDR3 is CASSQVLTGTGRETQYF. In DNA, the CDR3 is TGCGCCAGCAGCCAAGTACTTACCGGGACAGGGAGAGAGACCCAGTACTTC.

The V and J genes are TRBV27 and TRBJ2-7; no clear D gene. The ends were cut back, 2 bases at V and 2 bases at J, with 19 bases in the middle. The germline gives CDR1 MNHEY, CDR2 SMNVEV (reference sequence). This CDR3 comprises 17 residues. CDR3 DNA sequence: TGTGCCAGCAGTTTACTCGACCGAAAAGAAGGCCCCTACGAGCAGTACTTC. As protein: CASSLLDRKEGPYEQYF.

This chain uses TRBV3-1 (or the pseudogene TRBV3-2) with TRBJ1-2; maybe TRBD1 (6 bases). Trimming pared 3 bases from V and 3 bases from J, leaving 14 bases between. The V gene's germline CDR1 is LGHDT and CDR2 YNNKEL (reference sequence). The CDR3 spans 15 residues. CDR3 sequence (DNA): TGTGCCAGCAGCCATCCAGGGGAATCGTACTATGGCTACACCTTC. Translated, it gives CASSHPGESYYGYTF.

V and J are TRBV5-1 and TRBJ2-7, with a tentative D call TRBD1 (6 bases). Germline V gene data show CDR1 as SGHRS and CDR2 as YFSETQ. V lost 0 bases, J lost 2 bases, and 12 bases lay in between. The CDR3 loop spans 15 amino acids. CDR3 in DNA: TGCGCCAGCAGCTTGGCCAGGGGACCCACCTACGAGCAGTACTTC. It encodes CASSLARGPTYEQYF.

J is TRBJ2-7 and V is TRBV3-1 (or the pseudogene TRBV3-2); the match to TRBD1 covers 8 bases. This CDR3 comprises 13 residues. CDR1 is LGHDT, CDR2 YNNKEL, per germline (reference sequence). Trimming removed 6 bases from V and 3 bases from J; junction bases left unmatched: 4. CDR3 protein: CASSRTGYYEQYF. CDR3 DNA: TGTGCCAGCAGTCGGACAGGGTACTACGAGCAGTACTTC.

This chain joins TRBV5-1 and TRBJ2-1; possible D gene TRBD2, 6 bases. The V and J ends lost 0 bases and 0 bases respectively, with 10 bases between them. CDR1 and CDR2 from the germline V gene are SGHRS and YFSETQ. CDR3 size: 16 residues. Here the CDR3 reads CASSLVLGGSYNEQFF. Here the CDR3 DNA reads TGCGCCAGCAGCTTGGTGCTGGGAGGCTCCTACAATGAGCAGTTCTTC.

Remarks on this clone: Germline and junction disagree at one end, which may indicate a read error. This chain joins TRBV27 and TRBJ2-1, with D tentatively TRBD2 (5 bases). Germline V gene lookup returns CDR1 MNHEY and CDR2 SMNVEV (reference sequence). This CDR3 comprises 16 residues. The CDR3 coding sequence is TGTGCCAGCAGTTTATTGGGAGTTAGCTCCTGCAATGAGCAGTTCTTC. Translating gives CASSLLGVSSCNEQFF.

This chain joins TRBV9 and TRBJ2-1; 7 bases line up with TRBD2. Germline-derived CDR1 and CDR2 are SGDLS and YYNGEE. V was pared by 6 bases and J by 5 bases, with 11 bases of the junction left unmatched. The CDR3 is 15 residues long. As DNA, the CDR3 is TGTGCCAGCAACCCATGGGCTAGCGGCGACAATGAGCAGTTCTTC. It specifies CASNPWASGDNEQFF.

The chain is built from TRBV15 and TRBJ2-3, with TRBD2 matching over 7 bases. Germline loops: CDR1 LNHNV, CDR2 YYDKDF (reference sequence). The CDR3 has 16 amino acids. Germline trimming cut 0 bases from V and 4 bases from J; bases unmatched to any gene: 7. The DNA of the CDR3 is TGTGCCACCAGCAGAGATGGGGGGGAGGTGCCAGATACGCAGTATTTT. Its protein is CATSRDGGEVPDTQYF. Drawing the rest from reference TRBV15 and TRBJ2-3, the complete variable domain is DAMVIQNPRYQVTQFGKPVTLSCSQTLNHNVMYWYQQKSSQAPKLLFHYYDKDFNNEADTPDNFQSRRPNTSFCFLDIRSPGLGDTAMYLCATSRDGGEVPDTQYFGPGTRLTVL.

V and J are TRBV6-5 and TRBJ2-7; D ambiguous. V lost 5 bases and J lost 7, with 9 bases in between. The length of the CDR3 is 11 residues. Germline lookup yields CDR1 MNHEY and CDR2 SVGAGI. CDR3 in amino acids: CASSPQPEQYF. The CDR3 nucleotides are TGTGCCAGCAGTCCCCAGCCTGAGCAGTACTTC.

This chain links TRBV29-1 with TRBJ2-7; the D call may be TRBD1 or TRBD2 (5 bases each). The length of the CDR3 is 14 residues. V lost 7 bases, J lost 2 bases, and 18 bases lay in between. The V gene's germline CDR1 is SQVTM and CDR2 ANQGSEA. CDR3 sequence reads: CSDRLPGRAYEQYF. The DNA for the CDR3 is TGCAGCGATAGACTGCCGGGACGGGCCTACGAGCAGTACTTC.

The chain carries TRBV19 and TRBJ2-7, with 9 bases that match TRBD1. V lost 5 bases, J lost 3 bases, and 8 bases stayed unmatched. The CDR3 length is 15 residues. Germline values: CDR1 LNHDA, CDR2 SQIVND (reference sequence). The CDR3 bases are TGTGCCAGTAGTGACCGGACAGGGGTGATCTACGAGCAGTACTTC. It translates to CASSDRTGVIYEQYF.

V gene TRBV4-1 combines with J gene TRBJ2-7; 8 bases agree with TRBD1. This CDR3 is 15 amino acids long. CDR1 MGHRA and CDR2 YSYEKL come from the germline V gene. V lost 1 base and J lost 7; bases outside the gene matches: 9. CDR3 loop: CASSQVPQGAGEQYF. The CDR3 nucleotides read TGCGCCAGCAGCCAAGTCCCGCAGGGGGCTGGTGAGCAGTACTTC.